This T cell receptor beta chain appears in the sequencing data of a study of identical twins. Study-wide results and limits: Fewer insertions marked abundant cord blood beta clonotypes; young adult naive trended weakly, memory not at all.

CDR3 size: 15 residues. The V segment lost 5 bases and the J segment 3 bases; nucleotides outside the gene matches: 8. From germline, CDR1 is SGHRS and CDR2 YFSETQ. Regarding this clonotype: No antigen is known for it.

TCRdb re-called the 5' RACE reads with MiXCR, one entry per CDR3 protein. The sample has 500,000 to 650,000 distinct CDR3 sequences; about 20% are singletons. These data also featured in a second study, about yellow fever vaccine responses in identical twins.

The clonotype comes from a woman under 30 in good health. The specimen was CD4+ T cells sorted from blood. This chain links TRBV5-1 with TRBJ2-5; 9 nucleotides match TRBD1. The CDR3 nucleotides are TGCGCCAGCAGTCCAGGACAGGGGATTAAAGAGACCCAGTACTTC. Translated: CASSPGQGIKETQYF.